This T cell receptor beta chain was retrieved from a study of identifying expanded T cells in peripheral blood. Whole-study results and caveats: Across healthy donors, higher total template counts meant significantly greater roughly 2-week count variance.

V was trimmed by 3 bases and J by 3 bases, leaving 26 bases between them. The CDR3 spans 19 residues. Germline V gene data show CDR1 as SGHVS and CDR2 as FQNEAQ. Clones were sequenced by immunoSEQ multiplex PCR, and TCRdb holds only the in-frame ones, with some missing. The data hold more than 90,000 clones, with 87% observed a single time. During the collection period, no donor immune events like infections were recorded. As concerns this clone: Antigen: not known.

This clonotype originated in a person aged 18 to 75 in good health. V usage is TRBV7-8 and J usage is TRBJ2-5, with TRBD2 as a possible D gene (6 bases). Sequencing was carried out using blood. As DNA, the CDR3 is TGTGCCAGCAGCTTTCGCCGAGGAGGGGCAGCTCCTGGGGAAGAGACCCAGTACTTC. Its translation: CASSFRRGGAAPGEETQYF.